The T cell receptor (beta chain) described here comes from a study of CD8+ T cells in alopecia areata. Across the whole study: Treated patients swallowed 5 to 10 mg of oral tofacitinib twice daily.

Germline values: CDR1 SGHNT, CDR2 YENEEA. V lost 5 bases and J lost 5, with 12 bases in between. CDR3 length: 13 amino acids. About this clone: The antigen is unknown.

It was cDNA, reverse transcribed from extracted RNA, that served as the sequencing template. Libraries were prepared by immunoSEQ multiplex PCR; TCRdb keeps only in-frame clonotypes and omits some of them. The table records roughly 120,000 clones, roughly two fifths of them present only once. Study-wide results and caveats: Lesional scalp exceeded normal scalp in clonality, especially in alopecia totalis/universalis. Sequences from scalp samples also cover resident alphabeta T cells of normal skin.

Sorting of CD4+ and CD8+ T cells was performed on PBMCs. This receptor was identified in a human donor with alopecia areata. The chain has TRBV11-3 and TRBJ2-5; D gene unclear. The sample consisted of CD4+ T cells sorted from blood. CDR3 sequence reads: CASSRTADETQYF. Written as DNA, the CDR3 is TGTGCCAGCAGCCGAACAGCCGACGAGACCCAGTACTTC.